The 30 T cell receptor beta chains presented below share a single source sample, sequenced in a study of blood T cell repertoires in COVID-19. Libraries were prepared by immunoSEQ multiplex PCR; TCRdb keeps only in-frame clonotypes and omits some of them. The table has roughly 41,000 clones, around nine tenths seen once. Material: peripheral blood. The origin of the receptors is a human donor in a cohort sampled during active COVID-19.

The chain carries TRBV24-1 and TRBJ2-5, with D perhaps matching TRBD1 (6 bases). Germline loops: CDR1 KGHDR, CDR2 SFDVKD. Trimming stripped 4 bases from V and 3 bases from J, with 11 bases between. The CDR3 has 14 residues. The CDR3 loop reads CATSERQGKETQYF. CDR3 coding DNA: TGTGCCACCAGTGAAAGGCAGGGGAAAGAGACCCAGTACTTC.

V gene TRBV29-1 combines with J gene TRBJ2-7, with 7 nucleotides matching TRBD2. CDR3 length equals 13 residues. The V gene end was trimmed by 4 bases and the J gene end by 6 bases; junction bases not matched to a gene: 9. CDR1 and CDR2 from the germline V gene are SQVTM and ANQGSEA. The CDR3 loop reads CSVGVGLEGEQYF. For the CDR3, the DNA is TGCAGCGTTGGAGTCGGACTAGAGGGCGAGCAGTACTTC.

The chain recombines TRBV5-1 with TRBJ2-2, with a weak D call TRBD2 (5 bases). V dropped 7 bases and J dropped 7 bases, with 17 bases sitting between them. This CDR3 comprises 14 residues. The V gene's germline CDR1 is SGHRS and CDR2 YFSETQ. The CDR3 loop is CASEIEGSSGELFF. The CDR3, as DNA: TGCGCCAGCGAAATTGAGGGCAGCAGCGGGGAGCTGTTTTTT. The entire variable domain, with the rest obtained from reference TRBV5-1 and TRBJ2-2, is as follows: KAGVTQTPRYLIKTRGQQVTLSCSPISGHRSVSWYQQTPGQGLQFLFEYFSETQRNKGNFPGRFSGRQFSNSRSEMNVSTLELGDSALYLCASEIEGSSGELFFGEGSRLTVL.

The chain links TRBV5-6 to TRBJ1-4; D unresolved. The CDR3 totals 13 residues. Germline lookup yields CDR1 SGHDT and CDR2 YYEEEE. The V and J ends lost 4 bases and 5 bases respectively, with 9 bases between them. Written as DNA, the CDR3 is TGTGCCAGCAGCCTCGACGGGAATGAAAAACTGTTTTTT. Its protein product is CASSLDGNEKLFF. Full variable domain (missing parts from reference TRBV5-6 and TRBJ1-4): DAGVTQSPTHLIKTRGQQVTLRCSPKSGHDTVSWYQQALGQGPQFIFQYYEEEERQRGNFPDRFSGHQFPNYSSELNVNALLLGDSALYLCASSLDGNEKLFFGSGTQLSVL.

By share, this clone counts as medium-sized (0.01 to 0.1%). The rearrangement uses TRBV2 and TRBJ2-7, with TRBD1 matching over 8 bases. Germline values: CDR1 SNHLY, CDR2 FYNNEI. The V gene end was trimmed by 7 bases and the J gene end by 3 bases; junction bases not matched to a gene: 8. The CDR3 has 14 residues. The CDR3 sequence: CASNPGGRGYEQYF. The CDR3 DNA follows: TGTGCCAGCAACCCAGGGGGCAGGGGCTACGAGCAGTACTTC. Full variable domain (rest looked up from reference TRBV2 and TRBJ2-7): EPEVTQTPSHQVTQMGQEVILRCVPISNHLYFYWYRQILGQKVEFLVSFYNNEISEKSEIFDDQFSVERPDGSNFTLKIRSTKLEDSAMYFCASNPGGRGYEQYFGPGTRLTVT.

The chain carries TRBV7-8 and TRBJ1-5; possibly TRBD1 for D (5 bases). V dropped 5 bases and J dropped 10 bases, with 18 bases sitting between them. CDR3 length: 14 amino acids. The germline V gene has CDR1 SGHVS and CDR2 FQNEAQ. The CDR3 loop reads CASSPRDSSGPQHF. The CDR3 DNA is TGTGCCAGCAGCCCTAGGGACTCGTCCGGCCCCCAGCATTTT.

This clone is categorized as medium-sized. The genes are TRBV6-4 and TRBJ2-2; a possible D gene is TRBD2 (6 bases). Looked up from germline, CDR1 is MRHNA and CDR2 is SNTAGT. The V end lost 6 bases, the J end lost 6 bases, and 20 bases lay between the germline ends. The CDR3 runs 16 residues. CDR3 DNA: TGTGCCAGCAGCGCCACTCCGGGACTCGGCGCCGGGGAGCTGTTTTTT. This codes for CASSATPGLGAGELFF.

This chain links TRBV7-2 with TRBJ1-1; no clear D. The CDR3 loop spans 13 amino acids. CDR1 and CDR2 from the germline V gene are SGHTA and FQGNSA. The V and J ends lost 9 bases and 1 base respectively, with 12 bases between them. The CDR3 reads CASSRISNTEAFF. DNA for the CDR3: TGTGCCAGTTCGAGGATTTCGAACACTGAAGCTTTCTTT.

This clone was observed once. The rearrangement uses TRBV7-2 and TRBJ1-1, with D unclear. In germline, CDR1 is SGHTA, CDR2 FQGNSA. V was cut by 2 bases and J by 8 bases, with 15 bases left in between. The CDR3 is 14 amino acids. The CDR3 sequence is CASSLHRGSTEAFF. CDR3 nucleotide sequence: TGTGCCAGCAGCTTACACCGAGGGTCCACCGAAGCTTTCTTT.

This sequence joins TRBV5-4 and TRBJ2-7; a weak D match, TRBD2 (6 bases). This CDR3 contains 14 residues. V shed 2 bases and J shed 4 bases, with 13 bases lying between them. Germline CDR1 and CDR2: SGHNT and YYREEE (reference sequence). In nucleotides, the CDR3 is TGTGCCAGCAGCTTCACCCGGGAGTCTTACGAGCAGTACTTC. Encoded protein: CASSFTRESYEQYF.

The chain has TRBV5-1 and TRBJ2-7; 9 nucleotides agree with TRBD2. The CDR3 sequence is 15 residues long. V shed 0 bases, J shed 6 bases, and the junction held 7 bases outside the gene matches. CDR1 is SGHRS, CDR2 YFSETQ, per germline. The CDR3 nucleotides read TGCGCCAGCAGCTTGGGACTAGCGGCCTCTACCGAGCAGTACTTC. Its protein is CASSLGLAASTEQYF.

The rearrangement uses TRBV28 and TRBJ2-7; D is ambiguous. Trimming removed 3 bases at V and 3 bases at J, with 9 bases between. This CDR3 region has 13 residues. Germline V gives CDR1 MDHEN, CDR2 SYDVKM. CDR3 nucleotides: TGTGCCAGCAGTTTCGCGGCTAGCTACGAGCAGTACTTC. This gives the protein CASSFAASYEQYF.

This clone was seen only once. This chain uses TRBV30 with TRBJ2-5, with 9 bases lining up with TRBD2. The CDR3 consists of 16 residues. Germline values: CDR1 GTSNPN, CDR2 SVGIG (reference sequence). The V gene end was trimmed by 3 bases and the J gene end by 4 bases; junction bases not matched to a gene: 12. CDR3 in amino acids: CAWSFPTSGRRETQYF. Written as DNA, the CDR3 is TGTGCCTGGAGCTTCCCGACTAGCGGCCGCAGAGAGACCCAGTACTTC.

This clone was seen a single time. The V call is TRBV15, the J call TRBJ1-2, with D possibly being TRBD1 (5 bases). V gave up 0 bases and J gave up 2 bases, with 16 bases separating them. The CDR3 contains 17 residues. Per the germline V gene, CDR1 is LNHNV and CDR2 is YYDKDF (reference sequence). The CDR3 DNA reads TGTGCCACCAGCAGAGATTGGGGCAACACAGAGAACTATGGCTACACCTTC. Its protein is CATSRDWGNTENYGYTF.

V and J are TRBV19 and TRBJ1-4, with D unresolved. Germline V CDR1 and CDR2: LNHDA, SQIVND (reference sequence). The CDR3 spans 17 residues. Deletions cut 3 bases from V and 0 bases from J, with 14 bases between. CDR3 residues: CASSIWQAGATNEKLFF. In DNA, the CDR3 is TGTGCCAGTAGTATTTGGCAGGCGGGCGCAACTAATGAAAAACTGTTTTTT.

The genes are TRBV7-9 and TRBJ2-3, with D unresolved. The V gene lost 2 bases and the J gene lost 1 base, with 10 bases spanning the gap. The CDR3 has 15 residues. Germline V gene lookup returns CDR1 SEHNR and CDR2 FQNEAQ (reference sequence). CDR3 sequence: CASSLRSMGTDTQYF. The CDR3 nucleotides are TGTGCCAGCAGCTTACGGAGTATGGGCACAGATACGCAGTATTTT.

This chain uses TRBV10-3 with TRBJ2-5, with TRBD2 matching 13 bases. Germline lookup yields CDR1 ENHRY and CDR2 SYGVKD. The CDR3 spans 16 residues. Losses at the gene ends were 5 bases for V and 3 bases for J; bases not matched to a gene: 6. The CDR3, as DNA: TGTGCCATCAGTACCGGGACTAGCGGGATGGAAGAGACCCAGTACTTC. Protein: CAISTGTSGMEETQYF.

The V and J genes are TRBV20-1 and TRBJ1-2; D is uncertain. From germline, CDR1 is DFQATT and CDR2 SNEGSKA (reference sequence). Trimming removed 3 bases from V and 4 bases from J, with 3 bases in between. This CDR3 spans 10 amino acids. The CDR3, as DNA: TGCAGTGCTAGGGCCTATGGCTACACCTTC. Translation gives CSARAYGYTF.

This chain connects TRBV19 to TRBJ2-2, with D possibly being TRBD2 (5 bases). Germline V gene lookup returns CDR1 LNHDA and CDR2 SQIVND (reference sequence). The CDR3 runs 16 residues. Deletions cut 4 bases from V and 3 bases from J, with 15 bases between. The CDR3 spells CASSSPRTAYTGELFF. In DNA, the CDR3 is TGTGCCAGTAGTAGCCCCCGGACTGCGTACACCGGGGAGCTGTTTTTT. The whole variable domain, remainder taken from reference TRBV19 and TRBJ2-2, is DGGITQSPKYLFRKEGQNVTLSCEQNLNHDAMYWYRQDPGQGLRLIYYSQIVNDFQKGDIAEGYSVSREKKESFPLTVTSAQKNPTAFYLCASSSPRTAYTGELFFGEGSRLTVL.

V usage is TRBV3-1 (or the pseudogene TRBV3-2) and J usage is TRBJ2-2; 13 nucleotides align to TRBD2. V lost 4 bases and J lost 5; bases outside the gene matches: 7. Germline V gene lookup returns CDR1 LGHDT and CDR2 YNNKEL (reference sequence). CDR3 length: 17 residues. The CDR3: CASSRGLAGVGTGELFF. The CDR3 DNA reads as TGTGCCAGCAGCCGCGGACTAGCGGGAGTAGGGACCGGGGAGCTGTTTTTT.

V is TRBV7-2 and J is TRBJ2-7, with 10 bases lining up with TRBD2. Germline assignment: CDR1 SGHTA and CDR2 FQGNSA. V shed 0 bases, J shed 3 bases, and the junction held 2 bases outside the gene matches. This CDR3 has 15 amino acids. CDR3 region: CASSLAGTSVYEQYF. The CDR3, as DNA: TGTGCCAGCAGCTTAGCCGGGACTAGCGTCTACGAGCAGTACTTC.

This sequence joins TRBV19 and TRBJ2-2; 14 bases are a match to TRBD2. V shed 5 bases, J shed 7 bases, and the junction held 6 bases outside the gene matches. CDR3 length equals 16 residues. The germline gives CDR1 LNHDA, CDR2 SQIVND (reference sequence). In nucleotides, the CDR3 is TGTGCCAGTAGTCGGGGGACTAGCGGGAGTAGCGGGGAGCTGTTTTTT. This gives the protein CASSRGTSGSSGELFF.

CDR3 nucleotide sequence: TGTGCCAGCAGCTTATTCGGGGTTGGGCGGGAGGCAGATACGCAGTATTTT. The encoded protein is CASSLFGVGREADTQYF. This chain links TRBV7-2 with TRBJ2-3; 8 bases match TRBD2. Trimming cost V 2 bases and J 4 bases; bases outside gene matches: 11. The germline CDR1 and CDR2 sequences are SGHTA and FQGNSA. The CDR3 extends over 17 amino acids.

V and J are TRBV27 and TRBJ1-4; D call uncertain. Germline assignment: CDR1 MNHEY and CDR2 SMNVEV (reference sequence). V dropped 10 bases and J dropped 7 bases, with 16 bases sitting between them. The CDR3 is 13 amino acids. The CDR3 sequence is CATSIRSGEKLFF. CDR3 coding DNA: TGTGCCACCTCTATCCGATCGGGTGAAAAACTGTTTTTT.

The chain joins TRBV2 to TRBJ2-5, with 7 nucleotides matching TRBD1. This CDR3 has 14 residues. Germline CDR1 reads SNHLY; CDR2 reads FYNNEI. The junction had 4 bases not matched to a gene; V was cut back by 5 bases and J by 1 base. CDR3 amino acids: CASSKDRAQETQYF. The CDR3 DNA sequence: TGTGCCAGCAGTAAAGACAGGGCCCAAGAGACCCAGTACTTC.

For the CDR3, the DNA is TGTGCCAGCAACGACAGGGGAAAAGAAAACACCATATATTTT. Translating it yields CASNDRGKENTIYF. J is TRBJ1-3 and V is TRBV28; 8 bases line up with TRBD1. Germline V lookup: CDR1 MDHEN, CDR2 SYDVKM. V trimming: 7 bases; J trimming: 6 bases; junction bases outside the gene matches: 8. CDR3 length: 14 residues.

The rearrangement joins TRBV5-8 to TRBJ2-7; 7 bases are shared with TRBD1. The CDR3 is 14 amino acids. Per the germline V gene, CDR1 is SGHTS and CDR2 is YDEGEE. V gave up 0 bases and J gave up 4 bases; unmatched junction bases: 4. The CDR3 coding sequence is TGTGCCAGCAGCTTGGGACAGGGTTTATACGAGCAGTACTTC. Translation gives CASSLGQGLYEQYF.

The chain is built from TRBV10-3 and TRBJ2-1; 7 nucleotides line up with TRBD1. The CDR3 is made up of 16 amino acids. J was trimmed by 5 bases and V by 2 bases; bases with no gene match: 9. Germline CDR1 reads ENHRY; CDR2 reads SYGVKD. DNA for the CDR3: TGTGCCATCAGTGAGCGGGGCCGGGACAGCCACAATGAGCAGTTCTTC. This sequence encodes CAISERGRDSHNEQFF.

This chain connects TRBV28 to TRBJ2-3, with 12 bases fitting TRBD2. This CDR3 has 16 residues. V shed 1 base, J shed 3 bases, and the junction held 2 bases outside the gene matches. Germline loops: CDR1 MDHEN, CDR2 SYDVKM. CDR3 amino acids: CASSLSGTSGTDTQYF. DNA for the CDR3: TGTGCCAGCAGTTTATCTGGGACTAGCGGGACAGATACGCAGTATTTT.

The CDR3 DNA is TGTGCCAGCAGCGCTAACAGGGGAACTAATGAAAAACTGTTTTTT. Translation gives CASSANRGTNEKLFF. This chain joins TRBV7-6 and TRBJ1-4; 7 nucleotides agree with TRBD1. This CDR3 spans 15 amino acids. Losses at the gene ends were 5 bases for V and 1 base for J; bases not matched to a gene: 4. Germline values: CDR1 SGHVS, CDR2 FNYEAQ.